These 2 T cell receptor beta chains were all obtained from the same sample, sequenced in a study of neurological immune-mediated disorders. TCRdb passed the 5' RACE reads through MiXCR, listing each CDR3 protein once. The sample includes tens of thousands of distinct CDR3 sequences, 2.6% of them seen just once. Sequences were obtained from PBMCs. The receptors derive from a woman aged 25 to 45 with multiple sclerosis.

This clonotype has at least ten counts. The chain couples TRBV6-6 to TRBJ2-5; the D gene is possibly TRBD2 (6 bases). There are 15 residues in the CDR3. The germline V and J ends were trimmed by 0 bases and 4 bases, with 12 bases remaining between them. CDR1 is MNHNY, CDR2 SVGAGI, per germline (reference sequence). The CDR3 region is CASSYSEMGGETQYF. The CDR3, as DNA: TGTGCCAGCAGTTACTCGGAGATGGGGGGAGAGACCCAGTACTTC.

This clonotype was seen many times. This chain links TRBV7-2 with TRBJ2-1; weak D call: TRBD2 (6 bases). Trimming took 0 bases from V and 5 from J, leaving 17 bases between them. Germline CDR1 reads SGHTA; CDR2 reads FQGNSA. This CDR3 has 17 amino acids. The chain's CDR3 is CASSLAGGSLPDNEQFF. CDR3 DNA sequence: TGTGCCAGCAGCTTAGCGGGAGGTTCTTTGCCAGACAATGAGCAGTTCTTC.